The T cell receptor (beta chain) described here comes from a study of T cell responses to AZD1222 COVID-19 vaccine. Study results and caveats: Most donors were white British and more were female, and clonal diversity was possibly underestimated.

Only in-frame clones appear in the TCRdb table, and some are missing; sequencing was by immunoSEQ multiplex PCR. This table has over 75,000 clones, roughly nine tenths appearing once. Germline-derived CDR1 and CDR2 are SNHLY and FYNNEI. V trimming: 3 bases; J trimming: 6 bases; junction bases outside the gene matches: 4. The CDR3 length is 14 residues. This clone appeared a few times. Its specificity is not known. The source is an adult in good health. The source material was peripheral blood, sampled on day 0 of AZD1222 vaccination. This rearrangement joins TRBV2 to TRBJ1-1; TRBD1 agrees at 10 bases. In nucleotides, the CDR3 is TGTGCCAGCAGTGAGGGACAGGGGCAGGCTGAAGCTTTCTTT. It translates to CASSEGQGQAEAFF.